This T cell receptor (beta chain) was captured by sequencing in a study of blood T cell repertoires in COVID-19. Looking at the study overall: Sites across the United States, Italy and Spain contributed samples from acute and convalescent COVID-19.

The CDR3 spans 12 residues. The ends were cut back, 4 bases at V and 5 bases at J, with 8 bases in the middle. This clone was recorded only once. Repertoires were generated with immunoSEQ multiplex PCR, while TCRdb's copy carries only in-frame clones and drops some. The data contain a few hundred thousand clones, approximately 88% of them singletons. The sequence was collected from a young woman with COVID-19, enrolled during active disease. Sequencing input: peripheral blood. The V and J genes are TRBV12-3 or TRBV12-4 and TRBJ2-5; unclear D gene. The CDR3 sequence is CASSYTRETQYF. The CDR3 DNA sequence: TGTGCCAGCAGTTATACCCGGGAGACCCAGTACTTC.